This T cell receptor (beta chain) originates from a study of shared clonotypes between healthy human individuals. As defined, naive CD8 cells were CD45RO-negative and positively selected for CCR7, with terminally differentiated effector memory CD45RA+ cells excluded. The CDR3 is made up of 14 amino acids. The J segment lost 8 bases and the V segment lost 6 bases, leaving 9 bases of the junction unmatched. Looked up from germline, CDR1 is LNHDA and CDR2 is SQIVND (reference sequence). In the sorted-subset replicate PCRs, about 190 ng DNA, roughly 29,000 T cell genomes, was used. Generated by immunoSEQ multiplex PCR, the TCRdb table keeps only in-frame clones and is missing some. The table includes about 2.1 million clones, approximately 92% detected once. Study-wide results and limits: Clonotypes which were not shared had lower generation probabilities than clonotypes that all four donors shared. Researchers found naive subsets generally carried larger estimated richness than memory subsets.

For this clone: Antigen unknown.

The sequenced sample was naive CD8+ T cells from PBMCs. This TCR was sampled from a man between 18 and 35 years old in good health. Some clones in this sample may be carry-over from other donors' samples. The gene calls are TRBV19 and TRBJ1-4; 7 nucleotides match TRBD1. For the CDR3, the DNA is TGTGCCAGTAGCATCCAGGGGGTGAGCGAAAAACTGTTTTTT. Its protein product is CASSIQGVSEKLFF.